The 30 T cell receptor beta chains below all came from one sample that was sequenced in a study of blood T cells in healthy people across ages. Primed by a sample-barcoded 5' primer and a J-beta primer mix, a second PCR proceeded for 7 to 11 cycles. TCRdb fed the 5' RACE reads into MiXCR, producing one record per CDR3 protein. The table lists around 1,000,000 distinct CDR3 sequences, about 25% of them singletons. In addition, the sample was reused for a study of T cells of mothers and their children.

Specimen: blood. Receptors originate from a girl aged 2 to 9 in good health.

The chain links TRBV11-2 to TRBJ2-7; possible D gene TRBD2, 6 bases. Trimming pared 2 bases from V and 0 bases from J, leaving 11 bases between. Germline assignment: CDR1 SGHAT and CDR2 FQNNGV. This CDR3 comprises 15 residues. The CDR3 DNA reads TGTGCCAGCAGCTTATCTAGCGAAAGCTCCTACGAGCAGTACTTC. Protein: CASSLSSESSYEQYF. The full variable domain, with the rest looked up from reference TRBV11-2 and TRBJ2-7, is EAGVAQSPRYKIIEKRQSVAFWCNPISGHATLYWYQQILGQGPKLLIQFQNNGVVDDSQLPKDRFSAERLKGVDSTLKIQPAKLEDSAVYLCASSLSSESSYEQYFGPGTRLTVT.

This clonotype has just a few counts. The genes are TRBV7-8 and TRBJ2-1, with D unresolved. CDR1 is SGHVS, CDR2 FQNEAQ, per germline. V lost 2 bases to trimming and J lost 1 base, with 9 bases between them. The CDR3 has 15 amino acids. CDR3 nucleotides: TGTGCCAGCAGCTTAAAGTGGGGATCCTACAATGAGCAGTTCTTC. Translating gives CASSLKWGSYNEQFF.

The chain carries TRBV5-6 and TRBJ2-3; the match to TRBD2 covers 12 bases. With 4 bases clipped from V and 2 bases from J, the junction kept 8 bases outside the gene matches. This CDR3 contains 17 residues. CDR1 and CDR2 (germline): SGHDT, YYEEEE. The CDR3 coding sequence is TGTGCCAGCAGCCCCTTCGGACTAGCGGGGCCCACAGATACGCAGTATTTT. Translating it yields CASSPFGLAGPTDTQYF.

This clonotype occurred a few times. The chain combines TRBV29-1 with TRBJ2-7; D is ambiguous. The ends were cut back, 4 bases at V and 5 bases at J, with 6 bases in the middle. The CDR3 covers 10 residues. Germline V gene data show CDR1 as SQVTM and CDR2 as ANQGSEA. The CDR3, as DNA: TGCAGCGTTGTGTGGCACGAGCAGTACTTC. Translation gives CSVVWHEQYF.

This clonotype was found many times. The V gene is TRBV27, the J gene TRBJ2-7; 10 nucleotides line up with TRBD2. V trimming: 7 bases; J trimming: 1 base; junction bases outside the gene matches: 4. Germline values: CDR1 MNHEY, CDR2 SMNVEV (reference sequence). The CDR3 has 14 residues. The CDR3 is CASNEAGGSYEQYF. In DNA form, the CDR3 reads TGTGCCAGCAATGAAGCGGGAGGGTCCTACGAGCAGTACTTC.

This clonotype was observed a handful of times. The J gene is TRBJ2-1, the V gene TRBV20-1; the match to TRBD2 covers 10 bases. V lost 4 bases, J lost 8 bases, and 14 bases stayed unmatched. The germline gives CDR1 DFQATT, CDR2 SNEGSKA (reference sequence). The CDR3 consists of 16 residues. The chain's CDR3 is CSAIPPLAGGFHEQFF. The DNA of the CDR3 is TGCAGTGCTATCCCCCCCTTAGCGGGAGGTTTCCATGAGCAGTTCTTC.

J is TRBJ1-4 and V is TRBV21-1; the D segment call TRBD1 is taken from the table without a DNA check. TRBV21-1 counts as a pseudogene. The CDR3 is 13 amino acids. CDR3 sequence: CASSKRALAKLFF. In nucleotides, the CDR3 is TGTGCCAGCAGCAAACGGGCGCTGGCAAAACTGTTTTTT.

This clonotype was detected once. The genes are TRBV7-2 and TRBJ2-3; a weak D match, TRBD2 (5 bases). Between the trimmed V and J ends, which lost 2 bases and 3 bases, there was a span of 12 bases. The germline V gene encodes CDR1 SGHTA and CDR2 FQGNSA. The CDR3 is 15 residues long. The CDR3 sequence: CASSLSLAPTDTQYF. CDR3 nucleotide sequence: TGTGCCAGCAGCTTAAGCCTAGCACCTACAGATACGCAGTATTTT.

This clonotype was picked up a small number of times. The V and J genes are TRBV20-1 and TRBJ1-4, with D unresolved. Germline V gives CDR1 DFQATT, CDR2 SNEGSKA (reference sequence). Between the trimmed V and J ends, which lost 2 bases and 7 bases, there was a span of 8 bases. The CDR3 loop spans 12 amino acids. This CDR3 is CSARRVGEKLFF. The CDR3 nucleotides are TGCAGTGCTAGAAGGGTTGGTGAAAAACTGTTTTTT.

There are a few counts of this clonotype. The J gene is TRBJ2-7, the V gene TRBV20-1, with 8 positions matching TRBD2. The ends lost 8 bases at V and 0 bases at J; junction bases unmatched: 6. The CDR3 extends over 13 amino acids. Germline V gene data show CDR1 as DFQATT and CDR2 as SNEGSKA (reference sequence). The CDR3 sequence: CSQLADRSYEQYF. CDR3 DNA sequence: TGCAGTCAACTAGCGGACCGCTCCTACGAGCAGTACTTC.

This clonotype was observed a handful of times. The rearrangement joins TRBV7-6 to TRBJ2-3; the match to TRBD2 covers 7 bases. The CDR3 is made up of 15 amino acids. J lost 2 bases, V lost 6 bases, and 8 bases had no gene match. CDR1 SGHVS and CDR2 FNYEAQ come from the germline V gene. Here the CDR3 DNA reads TGTGCCAGCAGTCTTGGGGGGGGTCACACAGATACGCAGTATTTT. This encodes CASSLGGGHTDTQYF.

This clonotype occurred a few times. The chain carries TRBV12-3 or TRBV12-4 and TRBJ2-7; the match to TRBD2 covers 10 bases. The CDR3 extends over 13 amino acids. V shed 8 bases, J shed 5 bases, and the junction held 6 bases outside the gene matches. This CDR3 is CASGTSEGDEQYF. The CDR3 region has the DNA TGTGCCAGCGGGACTAGCGAGGGGGACGAGCAGTACTTC.

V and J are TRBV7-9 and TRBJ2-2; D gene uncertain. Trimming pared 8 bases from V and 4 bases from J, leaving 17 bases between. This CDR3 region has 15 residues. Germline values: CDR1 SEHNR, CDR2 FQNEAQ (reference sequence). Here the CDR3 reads CASHPSGSSTGELFF. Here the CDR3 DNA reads TGTGCCAGCCACCCCTCGGGTTCGTCCACCGGGGAGCTGTTTTTT. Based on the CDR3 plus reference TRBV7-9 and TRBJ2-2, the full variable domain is DTGVSQNPRHKITKRGQNVTFRCDPISEHNRLYWYRQTLGQGPEFLTYFQNEAQLEKSRLLSDRFSAERPKGSFSTLEIQRTEQGDSAMYLCASHPSGSSTGELFFGEGSRLTVL.

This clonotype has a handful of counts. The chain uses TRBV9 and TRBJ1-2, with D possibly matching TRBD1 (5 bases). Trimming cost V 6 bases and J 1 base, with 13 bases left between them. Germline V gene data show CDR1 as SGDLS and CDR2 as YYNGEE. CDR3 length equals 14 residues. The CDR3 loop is CASTRSQDNYGYTF. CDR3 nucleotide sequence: TGTGCCAGCACCCGGTCACAGGATAACTATGGCTACACCTTC.

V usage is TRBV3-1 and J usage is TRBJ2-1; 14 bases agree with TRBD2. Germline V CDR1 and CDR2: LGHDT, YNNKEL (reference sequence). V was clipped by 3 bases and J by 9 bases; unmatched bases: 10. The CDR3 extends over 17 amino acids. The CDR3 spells CASSQRQGLAGAGEQFF. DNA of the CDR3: TGTGCCAGCAGCCAGAGACAGGGACTAGCGGGAGCCGGTGAGCAGTTCTTC.

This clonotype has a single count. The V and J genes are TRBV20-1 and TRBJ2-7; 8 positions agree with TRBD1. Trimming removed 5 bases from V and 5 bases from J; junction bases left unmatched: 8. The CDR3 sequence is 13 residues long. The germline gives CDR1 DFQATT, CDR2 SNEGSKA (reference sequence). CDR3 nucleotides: TGCAGTGCTTTCGACAGGGGTCGTAACGAGCAGTACTTC. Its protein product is CSAFDRGRNEQYF.

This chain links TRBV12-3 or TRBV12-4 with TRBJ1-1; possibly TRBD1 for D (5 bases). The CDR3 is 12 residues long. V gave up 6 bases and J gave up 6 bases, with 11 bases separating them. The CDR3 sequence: CASSIGAAEAFF. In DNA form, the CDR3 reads TGTGCCAGCAGCATAGGGGCAGCTGAAGCTTTCTTT.

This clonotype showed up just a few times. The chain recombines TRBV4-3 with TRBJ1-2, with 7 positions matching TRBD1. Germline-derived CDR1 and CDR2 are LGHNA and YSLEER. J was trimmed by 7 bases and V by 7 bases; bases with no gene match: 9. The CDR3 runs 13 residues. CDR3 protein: CASTRRQGGGYTF. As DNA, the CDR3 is TGCGCCAGCACCCGTAGACAGGGAGGTGGCTACACCTTC.

The CDR3 nucleotides read TGCGCCAGCAGCCTGGGGACGAGGGGGCAGGCCTCGTACGAGCAGTACTTC. The encoded protein is CASSLGTRGQASYEQYF. This chain joins TRBV4-3 and TRBJ2-5; 7 bases line up with TRBD1. The J call could be wrong; TRBJ2-7 is a better fit for the DNA end. The germline V gene encodes CDR1 LGHNA and CDR2 YSLEER. The CDR3 consists of 17 residues.

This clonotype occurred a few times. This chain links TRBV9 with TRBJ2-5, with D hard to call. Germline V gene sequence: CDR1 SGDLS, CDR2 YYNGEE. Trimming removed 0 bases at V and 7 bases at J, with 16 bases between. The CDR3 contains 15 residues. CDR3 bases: TGTGCCAGCAGCGTAGAGTATTCGAGATCGGCGACCCAGTACTTC. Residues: CASSVEYSRSATQYF.

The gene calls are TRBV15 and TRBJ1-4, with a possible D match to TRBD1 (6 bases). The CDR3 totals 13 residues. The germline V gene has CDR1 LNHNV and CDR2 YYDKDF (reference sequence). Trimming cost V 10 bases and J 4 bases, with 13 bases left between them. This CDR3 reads CAISDSYNEKLFF. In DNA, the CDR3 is TGTGCCATCTCGGACAGCTATAATGAAAAACTGTTTTTT.

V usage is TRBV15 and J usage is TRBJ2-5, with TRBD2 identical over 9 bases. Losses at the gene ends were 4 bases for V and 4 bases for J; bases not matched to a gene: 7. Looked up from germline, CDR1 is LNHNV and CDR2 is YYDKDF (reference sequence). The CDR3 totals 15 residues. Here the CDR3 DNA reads TGTGCCACCAGCACACCGGGACTAGCAGGAGAGACCCAGTACTTC. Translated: CATSTPGLAGETQYF.

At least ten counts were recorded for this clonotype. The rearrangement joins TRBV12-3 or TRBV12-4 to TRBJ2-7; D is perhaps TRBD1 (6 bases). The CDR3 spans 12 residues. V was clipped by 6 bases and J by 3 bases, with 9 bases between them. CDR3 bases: TGTGCCAGCAGCGACAGGATCTACGAGCAGTACTTC. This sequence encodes CASSDRIYEQYF.

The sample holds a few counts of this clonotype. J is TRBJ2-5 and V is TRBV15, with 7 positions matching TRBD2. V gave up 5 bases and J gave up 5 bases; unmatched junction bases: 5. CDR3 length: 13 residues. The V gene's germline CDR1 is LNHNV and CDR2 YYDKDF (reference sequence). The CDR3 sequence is CATSGGGVETQYF. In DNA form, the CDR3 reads TGTGCCACCAGCGGTGGGGGGGTTGAGACCCAGTACTTC. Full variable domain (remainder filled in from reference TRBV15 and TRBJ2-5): DAMVIQNPRYQVTQFGKPVTLSCSQTLNHNVMYWYQQKSSQAPKLLFHYYDKDFNNEADTPDNFQSRRPNTSFCFLDIRSPGLGDTAMYLCATSGGGVETQYFGPGTRLLVL.

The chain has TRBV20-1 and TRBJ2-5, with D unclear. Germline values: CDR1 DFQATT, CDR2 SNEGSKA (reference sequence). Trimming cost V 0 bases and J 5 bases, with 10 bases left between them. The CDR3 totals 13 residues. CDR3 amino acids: CSARDWKVETQYF. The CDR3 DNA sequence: TGCAGTGCTAGAGATTGGAAGGTGGAGACCCAGTACTTC.

CDR3 sequence reads: CASSLRLAGAGNEQFF. CDR3 bases: TGTGCCAGCAGCCTCAGACTAGCGGGAGCAGGGAACGAGCAGTTCTTC. The chain is built from TRBV7-6 and TRBJ2-5, with TRBD2 matching over 12 bases. The DNA end favors TRBJ2-1, so the J call may be wrong. The length of the CDR3 is 16 residues. Germline CDR1 is SGHVS and CDR2 is FNYEAQ.

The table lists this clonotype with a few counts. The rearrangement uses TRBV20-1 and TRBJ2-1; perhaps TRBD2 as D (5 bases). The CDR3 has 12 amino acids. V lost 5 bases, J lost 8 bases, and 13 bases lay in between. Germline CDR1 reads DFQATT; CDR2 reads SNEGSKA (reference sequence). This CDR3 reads CSAPRGSHEQFF. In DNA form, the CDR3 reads TGCAGTGCTCCCCGGGGTAGCCATGAGCAGTTCTTC.

For the CDR3, the DNA is TGCAGCGTTGATATATTGGGACAGAGCTACGAGCAGTACTTC. The encoded protein is CSVDILGQSYEQYF. V gene TRBV29-1 combines with J gene TRBJ2-7; 7 bases map to TRBD1. V shed 3 bases, J shed 3 bases, and the junction held 8 bases outside the gene matches. Germline V gene lookup returns CDR1 SQVTM and CDR2 ANQGSEA. There are 14 residues in the CDR3.

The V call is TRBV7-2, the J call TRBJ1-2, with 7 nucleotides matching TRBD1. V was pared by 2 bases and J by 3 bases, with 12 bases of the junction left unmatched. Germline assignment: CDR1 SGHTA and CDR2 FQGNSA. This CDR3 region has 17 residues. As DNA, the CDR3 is TGTGCCAGCAGCTTATCCAATTTCCGGGACAGCCACTATGGCTACACCTTC. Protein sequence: CASSLSNFRDSHYGYTF.

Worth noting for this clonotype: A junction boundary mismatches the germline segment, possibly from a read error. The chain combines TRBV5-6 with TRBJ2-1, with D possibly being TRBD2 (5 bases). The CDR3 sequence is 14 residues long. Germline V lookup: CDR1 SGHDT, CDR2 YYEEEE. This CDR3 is CASSLAGSWEPQLF. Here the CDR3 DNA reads TGTGCCAGCAGCCTGGCTGGGAGCTGGGAACCGCAGCTCTTC. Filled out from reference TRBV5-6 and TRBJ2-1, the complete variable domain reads DAGVTQSPTHLIKTRGQQVTLRCSPKSGHDTVSWYQQALGQGPQFIFQYYEEEERQRGNFPDRFSGHQFPNYSSELNVNALLLGDSALYLCASSLAGSWEPQLFGPGTRLTVL.